The 3 T cell receptor beta chains presented below share a single source sample, sequenced in a study of T cell responses to AZD1222 COVID-19 vaccine. The table came from immunoSEQ multiplex PCR; TCRdb's copy has only in-frame clones and leaves some out. Of some 140,000 clones in the sample, approximately 92% are singletons; the top ten hold 3.1%. The sequenced sample was peripheral blood, obtained on day 0 of AZD1222 vaccination. Receptor source: an adult in good health.

V usage is TRBV28 and J usage is TRBJ2-5; 7 positions match TRBD1. Germline CDR1 is MDHEN and CDR2 is SYDVKM. CDR3 length: 14 residues. V was clipped by 5 bases and J by 5 bases; unmatched bases: 8. In DNA form, the CDR3 reads TGTGCCAGCAGTCCCGTAGGGGGCAGGGAGACCCAGTACTTC. Translated: CASSPVGGRETQYF.

This chain uses TRBV28 with TRBJ1-5; TRBD1 aligns across 8 bases. The germline V gene has CDR1 MDHEN and CDR2 SYDVKM. This CDR3 has 15 amino acids. The V segment lost 5 bases and the J segment 5 bases; nucleotides outside the gene matches: 8. CDR3 DNA: TGTGCCAGCAGTCACCAGACAGGGGAGGATCAGCCCCAGCATTTT. Translation gives CASSHQTGEDQPQHF.

The chain links TRBV5-1 to TRBJ2-5; 9 bases are a match to TRBD2. Losses at the gene ends were 4 bases for V and 4 bases for J; bases not matched to a gene: 8. CDR3 length: 15 amino acids. Germline lookup yields CDR1 SGHRS and CDR2 YFSETQ. The CDR3 DNA follows: TGCGCCAGCAGCCCCGCGGGAGGGCCATCAGAGACCCAGTACTTC. Translated, it gives CASSPAGGPSETQYF.